The 15 T cell receptor beta chains below were found in one sample sequenced in a study of T-cell reconstitution after alpha-beta-depleted transplantation in children. Molecular barcoding with unique molecular identifiers was used for the TCRbeta library. TCRdb reprocessed the PCR reads with MiXCR, giving one entry per CDR3 protein. The sample lists under 300,000 distinct CDR3 sequences; around 10% were seen once. Source: peripheral blood, taken 180 days after TCRalphabeta/CD19-depleted stem cell transplant. The receptors shown here come from a male patient aged 2-15 years who had a stem cell transplant for chronic granulomatous disease, so the T cells may come from the graft donor.

This clonotype came up many times. The rearrangement joins TRBV4-1 to TRBJ2-5; TRBD2 matches at 10 bases. Per germline, CDR1 MGHRA and CDR2 YSYEKL. The junction had 5 bases not matched to a gene; V was cut back by 4 bases and J by 0 bases. The CDR3 runs 16 residues. The CDR3 sequence is CASSRELAGYQETQYF. DNA of the CDR3: TGCGCCAGCAGCCGAGAACTAGCGGGGTACCAAGAGACCCAGTACTTC.

This clonotype has just a few counts. The rearrangement links TRBV20-1 to TRBJ2-5; the D gene is possibly TRBD2 (6 bases). Trimming pared 8 bases from V and 5 bases from J, leaving 15 bases between. This CDR3 is 12 amino acids long. Per the germline V gene, CDR1 is DFQATT and CDR2 is SNEGSKA (reference sequence). DNA of the CDR3: TGCAGTACTCTAGGTGGGGGGGAGACCCAGTACTTC. It specifies CSTLGGGETQYF.

The table lists this clonotype with many counts. This chain links TRBV10-1 with TRBJ2-3; maybe TRBD2 (6 bases). V was pared by 6 bases and J by 4 bases, with 17 bases between. The CDR3 is 15 amino acids. The V gene's germline CDR1 is WNHNN and CDR2 SYGVQD (reference sequence). As DNA, the CDR3 is TGCGCCAGCAGCGTAGCGGAAGATAGTGCAGATACGCAGTATTTT. It codes for CASSVAEDSADTQYF.

At least ten counts were recorded for this clonotype. This chain uses TRBV20-1 with TRBJ2-1, with a possible D match to TRBD1 (6 bases). Trimming cost V 5 bases and J 0 bases, with 11 bases left between them. Germline loops: CDR1 DFQATT, CDR2 SNEGSKA (reference sequence). CDR3 length: 14 amino acids. The CDR3 sequence: CSAPGTSSYNEQFF. Here the CDR3 DNA reads TGCAGTGCTCCAGGGACAAGCTCCTACAATGAGCAGTTCTTC.

In its sample, this clonotype was seen a few times. V gene TRBV5-1 combines with J gene TRBJ2-5, with 14 bases identical to TRBD2. The CDR3 is 15 residues long. Germline CDR1 reads SGHRS; CDR2 reads YFSETQ. With 5 bases clipped from V and 3 bases from J, the junction kept 3 bases outside the gene matches. CDR3 sequence reads: CASRGLAGVKETQYF. The DNA for the CDR3 is TGCGCCAGCAGGGGACTAGCGGGAGTCAAAGAGACCCAGTACTTC.

This clonotype was seen many times. This sequence joins TRBV20-1 and TRBJ2-1; D may match TRBD1 or TRBD2 (7 bases each). V shed 2 bases and J shed 6 bases, with 17 bases lying between them. The germline V gene has CDR1 DFQATT and CDR2 SNEGSKA (reference sequence). This CDR3 region has 15 residues. CDR3 sequence (DNA): TGCAGTGCTAGACAGGGGGGGTATCCTTCCAATGAGCAGTTCTTC. This codes for CSARQGGYPSNEQFF.

This clonotype was observed a handful of times. V usage is TRBV6-6 and J usage is TRBJ2-1; D uncertain. Trimming removed 0 bases from V and 0 bases from J, with 9 bases in between. CDR1 and CDR2 from the germline V gene are MNHNY and SVGAGI (reference sequence). The CDR3 consists of 16 residues. CDR3 DNA sequence: TGTGCCAGCAGTTACTCGGGCCCCAGCTCCTACAATGAGCAGTTCTTC. Translated: CASSYSGPSSYNEQFF.

For this clonotype: Just one base apart from a much larger clone, this may be a read error. The chain carries TRBV12-3 or TRBV12-4 and TRBJ2-1, with 8 bases fitting TRBD2. CDR3 size: 15 residues. CDR3 DNA sequence: TGTGCCAGCAGTTTCGGTAGCGGGGTCTACAATAAGCAGTTCTTC. This codes for CASSFGSGVYNKQFF.

Ten or more counts support this clonotype. This chain connects TRBV28 to TRBJ2-5; D is uncertain. Trimming pared 3 bases from V and 14 bases from J, leaving 16 bases between. The germline V gene has CDR1 MDHEN and CDR2 SYDVKM. The CDR3 runs to 12 residues. The CDR3 DNA sequence: TGTGCCAGCAGTTTGGAAGGGTACCCCCGATACTTC. This translates into CASSLEGYPRYF.

This clonotype was counted at least ten times. The chain uses TRBV5-6 and TRBJ2-5; D is unclear. In germline, CDR1 is SGHDT, CDR2 YYEEEE. This CDR3 is built from 12 residues. V was clipped by 4 bases and J by 3 bases, with 7 bases between them. This chain's CDR3 is CASSALEETQYF. The DNA of the CDR3 is TGTGCCAGCAGCGCACTGGAAGAGACCCAGTACTTC.

This clonotype has only one observation. Just one base apart from a much larger clone, this may be a read error. This rearrangement joins TRBV13 to TRBJ1-3, with TRBD1 matching 12 bases. The CDR3 runs 19 residues. Looked up from germline, CDR1 is PRHDT and CDR2 is FYEKMQ (reference sequence). The CDR3 DNA sequence: TGTGCCAGCAGCATTTCCGGGACAGGGGGCGCTCCGAGTGGAAACGCCATATATTTT. It specifies CASSISGTGGAPSGNAIYF.

This clonotype showed up many times. V usage is TRBV5-1 and J usage is TRBJ2-1; 7 bases line up with TRBD1. V shed 4 bases, J shed 9 bases, and the junction held 13 bases outside the gene matches. CDR3 length: 15 residues. CDR1 is SGHRS, CDR2 YFSETQ, per germline. CDR3 residues: CASSLRQGTGFEQFF. The CDR3 DNA reads TGCGCCAGCAGCCTACGACAGGGTACGGGTTTTGAGCAGTTCTTC.

This clonotype has at least ten counts. The rearrangement joins TRBV28 to TRBJ1-6; D is uncertain. The CDR3 runs to 13 residues. Trimming removed 5 bases at V and 7 bases at J, with 9 bases between. From germline, CDR1 is MDHEN and CDR2 SYDVKM. This CDR3 is CASSRGRNSPLHF. Here the CDR3 DNA reads TGTGCCAGCAGTCGAGGCCGAAATTCACCCCTCCACTTT.

The chain employs TRBV9 and TRBJ2-2, with no clear D. V lost 0 bases, J lost 6 bases, and 3 bases lay in between. Germline CDR1 is SGDLS and CDR2 is YYNGEE. This CDR3 spans 12 amino acids. Written as DNA, the CDR3 is TGTGCCAGCAGCGTAGCTGCCGGGGAGCTGTTTTTT. Its translation is CASSVAAGELFF.

The table lists this clonotype with many counts. The gene calls are TRBV3-1 and TRBJ1-5; D gene ambiguous. Germline V lookup: CDR1 LGHDT, CDR2 YNNKEL (reference sequence). The CDR3 spans 15 residues. V was cut by 1 base and J by 1 base, with 8 bases left in between. In DNA form, the CDR3 reads TGTGCCAGCAGCCAAGGGGCGGGGAGCAATCAGCCCCAGCATTTT. This gives the protein CASSQGAGSNQPQHF.